This T cell receptor (beta chain) stems from a study of T cell repertoires and leukemia-associated antigens. Within the sample, this clonotype is medium-sized (0.01 to 0.1%). The antigen remains undetermined. Per germline, CDR1 LGHNA and CDR2 YNFKEQ. There are 19 residues in the CDR3. Unmatched junction bases numbered 16, after V lost 1 base and J lost 9 bases. Using its own MiXCR run on the 5' RACE reads, TCRdb lists one record per CDR3 protein. The data contain 7,500 to 10,000 distinct CDR3 sequences, less than 55% of them seen just once; the ten biggest clones take up roughly 53%. Points from the study as a whole: Vbeta, Jbeta, VDJ rearrangement and unique CDR3 counts did not differ significantly across four groups.

The material sequenced was CD3+ T cells sorted from blood and cultured. This receptor was obtained from a female donor in good health. V gene TRBV4-2 combines with J gene TRBJ2-1; 12 positions agree with TRBD2. The CDR3 reads CASSQVSSGRARWWGEQFF. The CDR3 DNA sequence: TGTGCCAGCAGCCAAGTTTCTAGCGGGAGGGCACGGTGGTGGGGTGAGCAGTTCTTC.